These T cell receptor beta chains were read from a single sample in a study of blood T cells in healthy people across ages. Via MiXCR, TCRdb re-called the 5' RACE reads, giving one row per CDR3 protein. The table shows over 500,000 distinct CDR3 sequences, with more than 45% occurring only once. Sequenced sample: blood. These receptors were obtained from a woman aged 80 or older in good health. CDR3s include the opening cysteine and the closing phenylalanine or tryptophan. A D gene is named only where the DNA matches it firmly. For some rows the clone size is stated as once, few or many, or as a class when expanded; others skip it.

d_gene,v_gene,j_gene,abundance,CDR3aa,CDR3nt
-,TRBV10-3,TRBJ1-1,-,CAISEIPRTTEAFF,TGTGCCATCAGTGAGATACCGCGGACCACTGAAGCTTTCTTT
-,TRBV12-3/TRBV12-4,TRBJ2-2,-,CASSSAANTGELFF,TGTGCCAGCAGTTCGGCAGCGAACACCGGGGAGCTGTTTTTT
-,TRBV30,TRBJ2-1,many,CAAGSHEQFF,TGTGCCGCGGGGTCCCATGAGCAGTTCTTC
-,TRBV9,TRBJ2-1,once,CASSIRGEQFF,TGTGCCAGCAGCATCAGGGGCGAGCAGTTCTTC
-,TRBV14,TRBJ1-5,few,CASSPNMKEGNQPQHF,TGTGCCAGCAGCCCAAACATGAAGGAGGGCAATCAGCCCCAGCATTTT
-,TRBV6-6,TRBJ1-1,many,CASTRQVNTEAFF,TGTGCCAGCACCCGACAGGTGAACACTGAAGCTTTCTTT
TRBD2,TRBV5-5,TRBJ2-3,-,CASSSTQGTSSSTDTQYF,TGTGCCAGCAGCTCTACGCAAGGGACTAGCAGTAGCACAGATACGCAGTATTTT
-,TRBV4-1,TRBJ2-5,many,CASSQDISGEETQYF,TGCGCCAGCAGCCAAGATATATCCGGGGAAGAGACCCAGTACTTC
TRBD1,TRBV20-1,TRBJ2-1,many,CSASDTGGGTYNEQFF,TGCAGTGCTAGTGATACAGGGGGCGGAACCTACAATGAGCAGTTCTTC
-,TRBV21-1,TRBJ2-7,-,CASRAITGTGGDEQYF,TGTGCCAGCAGGGCTATAACCGGGACAGGGGGCGACGAGCAGTACTTC
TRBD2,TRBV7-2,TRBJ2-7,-,CASSFWRGVRGNYNGQYF,TGTGCCAGCAGCTTCTGGCGGGGGGTTAGGGGGAACTACAATGGGCAGTACTTC
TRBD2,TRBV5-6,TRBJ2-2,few,CASRLRETHTGELFF,TGTGCCAGCAGGCTGCGGGAGACCCACACCGGGGAGCTGTTTTTT
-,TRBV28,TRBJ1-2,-,CASSLEQGNYGYTF,TGTGCCAGCAGTTTAGAGCAGGGAAACTATGGCTACACCTTC
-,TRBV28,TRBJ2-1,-,CATSGPRSNEQFF,TGTGCCACCTCGGGACCCCGCTCGAATGAGCAGTTCTTC
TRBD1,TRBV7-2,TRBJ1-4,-,CASSANTGTGSEKLFF,TGTGCCAGCAGCGCGAACACCGGGACAGGATCAGAAAAACTGTTTTTT
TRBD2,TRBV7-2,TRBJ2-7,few,CASNPGLASNEQYF,TGTGCCAGCAACCCCGGACTAGCGAGCAATGAGCAGTACTTC
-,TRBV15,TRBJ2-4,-,CATSRDLVWDGANIQYF,TGTGCCACCAGCAGAGATCTTGTTTGGGACGGGGCAAACATTCAGTACTTC
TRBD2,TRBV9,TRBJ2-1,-,CASSKTSGIKTQFF,TGTGCCAGCAGCAAGACTAGCGGGATCAAGACCCAGTTCTTC
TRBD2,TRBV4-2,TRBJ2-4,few,CASSQDSGKNIQYF,TGTGCCAGCAGCCAAGATAGCGGGAAAAACATTCAGTACTTC
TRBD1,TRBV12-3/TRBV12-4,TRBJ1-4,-,CASRARDSSRAGEKLFF,TGTGCCAGCAGAGCCAGGGACAGTTCACGGGCAGGTGAAAAACTGTTTTTT
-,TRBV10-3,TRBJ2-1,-,CATTGDRYNEQFF,TGTGCCACCACCGGGGACCGATACAATGAGCAGTTCTTC
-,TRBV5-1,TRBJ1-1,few,CASSLARTTEAFF,TGCGCCAGCAGCTTGGCCCGGACCACTGAAGCTTTCTTT
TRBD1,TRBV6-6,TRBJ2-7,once,CGSSDATGRYEQYF,TGTGGCAGTAGTGACGCGACAGGGCGCTACGAGCAGTACTTC
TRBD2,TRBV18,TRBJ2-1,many,CASSRDPGGNEQFF,TGTGCCAGCTCACGGGACCCCGGGGGGAATGAGCAGTTCTTC
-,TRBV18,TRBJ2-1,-,CASSPDGIHNEQFF,TGTGCCAGCTCACCGGACGGCATCCACAATGAGCAGTTCTTC
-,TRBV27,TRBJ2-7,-,CASSPGQFCEQYF,TGTGCCAGCAGTCCAGGACAGTTTTGCGAGCAGTACTTC
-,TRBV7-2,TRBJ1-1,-,CASDIQGVGNTEAFF,TGTGCCAGTGATATACAAGGTGTGGGGAACACTGAAGCTTTCTTT
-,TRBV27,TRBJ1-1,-,CASSFVRGTEAFF,TGTGCCAGCAGTTTCGTGCGGGGGACTGAAGCTTTCTTT
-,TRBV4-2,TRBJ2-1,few,CASSQGGYGEQFF,TGTGCCAGCAGCCAAGGGGGATACGGTGAGCAGTTCTTC
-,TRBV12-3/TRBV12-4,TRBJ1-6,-,CASSLRVWPLHF,TGTGCCAGCAGTTTAAGGGTATGGCCTCTCCACTTT
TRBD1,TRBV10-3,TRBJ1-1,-,CAISGPGTGSRVNTEAFF,TGTGCCATCAGTGGTCCCGGGACAGGGAGTCGAGTCAACACTGAAGCTTTCTTT
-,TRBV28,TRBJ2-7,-,CASSFLPAAGRGYNEQYF,TGTGCCAGCAGTTTCCTTCCCGCAGCGGGAAGGGGGTACAATGAGCAGTACTTC
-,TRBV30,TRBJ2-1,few,CAGSPSVGQQFF,TGTGCCGGGAGTCCCTCTGTAGGCCAGCAGTTCTTC
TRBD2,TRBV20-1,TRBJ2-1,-,CSARGTSGASYNEQFF,TGCAGTGCTAGAGGGACTAGCGGGGCCTCCTACAATGAGCAGTTCTTC
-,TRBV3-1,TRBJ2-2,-,CASRVGGGAKTGELFF,TGTGCCAGCAGAGTGGGAGGGGGGGCGAAAACCGGGGAGCTGTTTTTT
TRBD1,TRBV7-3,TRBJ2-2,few,CASSSGQPNTGELFF,TGTGCCAGCAGCTCGGGACAGCCGAACACCGGGGAGCTGTTTTTT
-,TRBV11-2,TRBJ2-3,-,CASSWEGDYFRAQYF,TGTGCCAGCAGCTGGGAGGGGGATTACTTTCGAGCGCAGTATTTT
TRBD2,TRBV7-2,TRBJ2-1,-,CASRSSGNGEQFF,TGTGCCAGCAGGTCTAGCGGGAACGGGGAGCAGTTCTTC
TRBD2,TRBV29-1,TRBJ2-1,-,CSVGSGRVDEQFF,TGCAGCGTTGGCAGCGGGAGGGTCGATGAGCAGTTCTTC
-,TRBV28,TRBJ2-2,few,CASGVNTGELFF,TGTGCCAGCGGGGTGAACACCGGGGAGCTGTTTTTT
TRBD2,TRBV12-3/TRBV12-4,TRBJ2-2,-,CASSPTRAGELGTGELFF,TGTGCCAGCAGTCCCACAAGAGCGGGGGAGCTGGGCACCGGGGAGCTGTTTTTT
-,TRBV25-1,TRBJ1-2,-,CASSEAGRAYGYTF,TGTGCCAGCAGTGAAGCCGGCCGGGCCTATGGCTACACCTTC
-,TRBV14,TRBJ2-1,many,CASSQVGYWQGNEQFF,TGTGCCAGCAGCCAAGTTGGGTATTGGCAGGGGAATGAGCAGTTCTTC
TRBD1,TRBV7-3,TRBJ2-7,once,CASSADRVYEQYF,TGTGCCAGCAGTGCGGACAGGGTGTATGAGCAGTACTTC
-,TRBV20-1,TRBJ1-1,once,CSARGSFYTEAFF,TGCAGTGCTAGAGGGTCCTTTTATACTGAAGCTTTCTTT
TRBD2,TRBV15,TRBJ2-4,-,CATSRASSGGEAKNIQYF,TGTGCCACCAGCAGAGCGTCTAGCGGGGGGGAAGCCAAAAACATTCAGTACTTC
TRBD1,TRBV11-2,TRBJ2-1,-,CVSSLQQQGRQFF,TGTGTCAGCAGCTTACAACAACAGGGGAGGCAGTTCTTC
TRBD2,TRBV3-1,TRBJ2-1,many,CASSLSGGIYNEQFF,TGTGCCAGCAGCCTAAGCGGGGGGATCTACAATGAGCAGTTCTTC
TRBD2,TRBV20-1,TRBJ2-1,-,CSATPVAGRDEQFF,TGCAGTGCTACCCCTGTAGCGGGGAGGGATGAGCAGTTCTTC
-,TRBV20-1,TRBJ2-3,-,CSARVRKRGHTDTQYF,TGCAGTGCTAGAGTGCGTAAGCGGGGACACACAGATACGCAGTATTTT
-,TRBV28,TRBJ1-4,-,CASRTEGTEKLFF,TGTGCCAGTAGGACAGAAGGGACTGAAAAACTGTTTTTT